These 28 T cell receptor beta chains share one sample of origin, sequenced in a study of blood T cell repertoires in COVID-19. Data came from immunoSEQ multiplex PCR; TCRdb stores just in-frame clones and leaves some out. The sample lists 300,000 to 350,000 clones, around 89% occurring once. Material: peripheral blood. The receptor set was obtained from a woman aged 25-40 years with COVID-19, enrolled during active disease.

This chain uses TRBV5-1 with TRBJ1-6; no firm D call. Germline CDR1 and CDR2: SGHRS and YFSETQ. The ends were cut back, 0 bases at V and 4 bases at J, with 11 bases in the middle. CDR3 length: 16 amino acids. CDR3 sequence reads: CASSLGRGGYNSPLHF. For the CDR3, the DNA is TGCGCCAGCAGCTTGGGCCGAGGAGGGTATAATTCACCCCTCCACTTT.

This chain joins TRBV7-9 and TRBJ2-5; no definite D call. Trimming cost V 2 bases and J 7 bases, with 11 bases left between them. The CDR3 is made up of 13 amino acids. In germline, CDR1 is SEHNR, CDR2 FQNEAQ (reference sequence). The CDR3: CASSLSNSGTQYF. In DNA form, the CDR3 reads TGTGCCAGCAGCTTATCAAATTCAGGGACCCAGTACTTC.

The chain combines TRBV30 with TRBJ1-3, with TRBD1 as a possible D gene (6 bases). The CDR3 runs to 15 residues. V was clipped by 3 bases and J by 0 bases, with 12 bases between them. The germline V gene has CDR1 GTSNPN and CDR2 SVGIG (reference sequence). As DNA, the CDR3 is TGTGCCTGGAGGGGCGGACAGCTCTCTGGAAACACCATATATTTT. Its protein product is CAWRGGQLSGNTIYF.

V is TRBV9 and J is TRBJ2-7; 7 nucleotides agree with TRBD2. The germline V gene has CDR1 SGDLS and CDR2 YYNGEE. The junction had 6 bases not matched to a gene; V was cut back by 4 bases and J by 5 bases. This CDR3 is 13 amino acids long. In DNA, the CDR3 is TGTGCCAGCAGCCCCGGGGGGTCCGACGAGCAGTACTTC. Its translation: CASSPGGSDEQYF.

The chain couples TRBV7-8 to TRBJ2-1; D might be TRBD2 (5 bases). CDR1 is SGHVS, CDR2 FQNEAQ, per germline. This CDR3 spans 15 amino acids. V lost 7 bases to trimming and J lost 6 bases, with 19 bases between them. This chain's CDR3 is CASILATDAGNEQFF. CDR3 bases: TGTGCCAGCATCCTGGCGACTGATGCGGGCAATGAGCAGTTCTTC.

This chain links TRBV6-5 with TRBJ2-7; D unclear. The germline CDR1 and CDR2 sequences are MNHEY and SVGAGI. This CDR3 is 12 amino acids long. V was cut by 6 bases and J by 2 bases, with 8 bases left in between. The CDR3 here is CASSPGTYEQYF. CDR3 sequence (DNA): TGTGCCAGCAGCCCCGGTACCTACGAGCAGTACTTC.

The chain uses TRBV3-1 (or the pseudogene TRBV3-2) and TRBJ2-5, with 10 bases lining up with TRBD2. After removal of 3 bases from V and 0 bases from J, the junction contained 7 bases not matched to a gene. The CDR3 sequence is 17 residues long. CDR1 and CDR2 (germline): LGHDT, YNNKEL (reference sequence). The CDR3 coding sequence is TGTGCCAGCAGCCACCTAGCGGGGGCCTCGTACCAAGAGACCCAGTACTTC. Amino acid sequence: CASSHLAGASYQETQYF.

CDR3 nucleotides: TGTGCCAGCAGCCCCCGACAGAGTACCGAATCAGCTTTCTTT. It yields the protein CASSPRQSTESAFF. This chain connects TRBV9 to TRBJ1-1, with D tentatively TRBD1 (5 bases). CDR3 length equals 14 residues. Trimming took 4 bases from V and 10 from J, leaving 20 bases between them. Germline CDR1 SGDLS, CDR2 YYNGEE.

The chain couples TRBV11-2 to TRBJ2-1, with TRBD2 as a possible D gene (5 bases). Trimming left V 3 bases short and J 5 bases short, with 8 bases between. The CDR3 is made up of 13 amino acids. Germline CDR1 and CDR2: SGHAT and FQNNGV. In DNA form, the CDR3 reads TGTGCCAGCAGCTTCTCGGGGAACAATGAGCAGTTCTTC. Amino acid sequence: CASSFSGNNEQFF. Full variable domain (remainder filled in from reference TRBV11-2 and TRBJ2-1): EAGVAQSPRYKIIEKRQSVAFWCNPISGHATLYWYQQILGQGPKLLIQFQNNGVVDDSQLPKDRFSAERLKGVDSTLKIQPAKLEDSAVYLCASSFSGNNEQFFGPGTRLTVL.

The gene calls are TRBV5-1 and TRBJ1-2; TRBD1 matches at 8 bases. V lost 4 bases and J lost 6; bases outside the gene matches: 8. This CDR3 comprises 14 residues. In germline, CDR1 is SGHRS, CDR2 YFSETQ. The CDR3 DNA follows: TGCGCCAGCAGCCAACAGGGGGTTTCAGATGGCTACACCTTC. Protein sequence: CASSQQGVSDGYTF. Looking up the rest from reference TRBV5-1 and TRBJ1-2 gives the full variable domain: KAGVTQTPRYLIKTRGQQVTLSCSPISGHRSVSWYQQTPGQGLQFLFEYFSETQRNKGNFPGRFSGRQFSNSRSEMNVSTLELGDSALYLCASSQQGVSDGYTFGSGTRLTVV.

CDR3 region: CASKSLYEQYF. CDR3 nucleotide sequence: TGTGCCAGCAAGAGTCTCTACGAGCAGTACTTC. This chain joins TRBV28 and TRBJ2-7; no firm D call. V was pared by 7 bases and J by 3 bases, with 7 bases between. Germline lookup yields CDR1 MDHEN and CDR2 SYDVKM. The CDR3 contains 11 residues. The full variable domain, rest sourced from reference TRBV28 and TRBJ2-7, is DVKVTQSSRYLVKRTGEKVFLECVQDMDHENMFWYRQDPGLGLRLIYFSYDVKMKEKGDIPEGYSVSREKKERFSLILESASTNQTSMYLCASKSLYEQYFGPGTRLTVT.

The V gene is TRBV18, the J gene TRBJ1-1, with 7 bases that match TRBD1. V trimming: 5 bases; J trimming: 7 bases; junction bases outside the gene matches: 10. This CDR3 has 14 residues. Germline CDR1 reads KGHSH; CDR2 reads LQKENI. CDR3: CASSGQEGAFEAFF. DNA of the CDR3: TGTGCCAGCTCAGGTCAGGAGGGGGCCTTTGAAGCTTTCTTT.

The chain carries TRBV9 and TRBJ1-1; 7 nucleotides align to TRBD1. The CDR3 has 14 residues. J lost 3 bases, V lost 4 bases, and 6 bases had no gene match. From germline, CDR1 is SGDLS and CDR2 YYNGEE. In nucleotides, the CDR3 is TGTGCCAGCAGCCGATCAGGGGGATACACTGAAGCTTTCTTT. Translated: CASSRSGGYTEAFF.

The rearrangement links TRBV2 to TRBJ1-2; a possible D gene is TRBD1 (5 bases). This CDR3 contains 15 residues. The germline gives CDR1 SNHLY, CDR2 FYNNEI. Trimming took off 5 bases at V and 12 bases at J, with 25 bases between the two ends. DNA for the CDR3: TGTGCCAGCAGTCGGACACCCGGGCCCTCTCTCGTAGACACCTTC. Protein product: CASSRTPGPSLVDTF.

The chain uses TRBV2 and TRBJ1-2, with TRBD1 matching 7 bases. The CDR3 covers 14 residues. Germline CDR1 and CDR2: SNHLY and FYNNEI. V lost 7 bases to trimming and J lost 0 bases; unmatched junction nucleotides: 5. The CDR3 DNA reads TGTGCCAGCAAAAGGGACAGTACTAACTATGGCTACACCTTC. Its translation: CASKRDSTNYGYTF.

The gene calls are TRBV18 and TRBJ2-1, with TRBD2 matching 7 bases. Germline-derived CDR1 and CDR2 are KGHSH and LQKENI. The CDR3 extends over 15 amino acids. V was pared by 2 bases and J by 5 bases, with 6 bases of the junction left unmatched. CDR3 DNA: TGTGCCAGCTCACCATGGTCTAGCGGAAACAATGAGCAGTTCTTC. This encodes CASSPWSSGNNEQFF.

This rearrangement joins TRBV19 to TRBJ2-5; 10 bases are shared with TRBD1. Trimming removed 3 bases from V and 2 bases from J; junction bases left unmatched: 3. CDR1 LNHDA and CDR2 SQIVND come from the germline V gene (reference sequence). The CDR3 sequence is 15 residues long. CDR3: CASSMRTGGQETQYF. The CDR3 nucleotides are TGTGCCAGTAGTATGCGGACAGGGGGTCAAGAGACCCAGTACTTC.

V is TRBV2 and J is TRBJ2-1, with TRBD2 identical over 9 bases. Germline CDR1 SNHLY, CDR2 FYNNEI. The length of the CDR3 is 13 residues. V shed 8 bases and J 7 bases; nucleotides not matched to a gene: 6. CDR3 sequence: CASFSGGRNEQFF. The CDR3 coding sequence is TGTGCCAGCTTTAGCGGGGGTCGGAATGAGCAGTTCTTC.

In this sample, this clone turned up a few times. The J gene is TRBJ1-2, the V gene TRBV5-4; 7 positions match TRBD1. The V gene end was trimmed by 3 bases and the J gene end by 4 bases; junction bases not matched to a gene: 9. Germline CDR1 is SGHNT and CDR2 is YYREEE (reference sequence). This CDR3 has 15 amino acids. The CDR3 is CASSSGTAEAYGYTF. The CDR3 nucleotides read TGTGCCAGCAGCTCCGGGACAGCCGAAGCCTATGGCTACACCTTC.

The rearrangement links TRBV18 to TRBJ1-4, with D possibly matching TRBD1 (6 bases). The V gene lost 4 bases and the J gene lost 4 bases, with 13 bases spanning the gap. Germline assignment: CDR1 KGHSH and CDR2 LQKENI. The CDR3 runs 15 residues. CDR3: CASSLTYRVNEKLFF. The CDR3 DNA reads TGTGCCAGCTCACTCACTTACAGGGTTAATGAAAAACTGTTTTTT.

The gene calls are TRBV9 and TRBJ1-2; D not resolved. Germline V gene lookup returns CDR1 SGDLS and CDR2 YYNGEE. Trimming took 3 bases from V and 5 from J, leaving 11 bases between them. The CDR3 length is 13 residues. CDR3 region: CASSAVSGYGYTF. CDR3 sequence (DNA): TGTGCCAGCAGCGCGGTTTCGGGGTATGGCTACACCTTC.

The V and J genes are TRBV27 and TRBJ2-7, with 10 bases lining up with TRBD2. The CDR3 is made up of 17 amino acids. Germline V gene data show CDR1 as MNHEY and CDR2 as SMNVEV (reference sequence). With 7 bases clipped from V and 7 bases from J, the junction kept 19 bases outside the gene matches. The CDR3 reads CASIKRGGLALPREQYV. DNA for the CDR3: TGTGCCAGCATCAAGCGGGGGGGACTAGCCCTTCCTCGGGAGCAGTACGTC.

The chain joins TRBV28 to TRBJ1-6; D gene uncertain. Germline CDR1 is MDHEN and CDR2 is SYDVKM. The CDR3 loop spans 14 amino acids. The V end lost 5 bases, the J end lost 9 bases, and 14 bases lay between the germline ends. CDR3 nucleotides: TGTGCCAGCAGTATTACTGAGAGTAGTTCACCCCTCCACTTT. Its protein product is CASSITESSSPLHF.

This chain joins TRBV7-8 and TRBJ2-7; 8 positions match TRBD1. J gave up 3 bases and V 4 bases, and 5 bases lay outside the gene matches. Germline values: CDR1 SGHVS, CDR2 FQNEAQ. The CDR3 runs 14 residues. The CDR3 nucleotides read TGTGCCAGCAGCTCCTCAGGGGGCCTCTACGAGCAGTACGTC. Translated: CASSSSGGLYEQYV.

This clone was seen only once. V is TRBV27 and J is TRBJ2-1, with D maybe TRBD2 (6 bases). The CDR3 has 13 amino acids. CDR1 MNHEY and CDR2 SMNVEV come from the germline V gene (reference sequence). The V and J ends lost 4 bases and 10 bases respectively, with 14 bases between them. CDR3 bases: TGTGCCAGCAGTTCCCTAGCGTCGGGGGAGCAGTTCTTC. Translating gives CASSSLASGEQFF.

This chain connects TRBV6-5 to TRBJ1-2, with D possibly TRBD1 on 6 matching bases. CDR3 length: 14 amino acids. CDR1 MNHEY and CDR2 SVGAGI come from the germline V gene. V lost 4 bases, J lost 4 bases, and 13 bases lay in between. The CDR3 DNA reads TGTGCCAGCAGTTCCACAGGGTCTGGCTATGGCTACACCTTC. Translation gives CASSSTGSGYGYTF.

The chain recombines TRBV19 with TRBJ1-2; the D gene is possibly TRBD1 (5 bases). CDR3 length equals 12 residues. Trimming cost V 7 bases and J 4 bases, with 10 bases left between them. Germline CDR1 is LNHDA and CDR2 is SQIVND (reference sequence). DNA of the CDR3: TGTGCCAGTACTTGGGGGGGCTATGGCTACACCTTC. This codes for CASTWGGYGYTF.

The chain combines TRBV11-3 with TRBJ2-1, with 10 positions matching TRBD1. The germline V gene encodes CDR1 SGHNT and CDR2 YENEEA. The CDR3 has 19 residues. V lost 6 bases to trimming and J lost 8 bases; unmatched junction nucleotides: 22. The DNA for the CDR3 is TGTGCCAGCAGTCAAGGTTCCGGGACAGGGGTGAAAAGGATGCATGAGCAGTTCTTC. Translated: CASSQGSGTGVKRMHEQFF.